Below, 26 T cell receptor beta chains from the same sample are listed, as sequenced in a study of PD-1 blockade in classical Hodgkin lymphoma. With no exception, relapse followed autologous stem cell transplantation in all patients, and brentuximab vedotin exposure varied. Sequencing was performed with immunoSEQ multiplex PCR; in TCRdb, only in-frame clones are kept and a portion is missing. Of some 100,000 clones in the sample, roughly 92% are singletons; the top ten hold over 2.5%. This specimen consisted of peripheral blood mononuclear cells (PBMCs), obtained at baseline. The receptors were sampled from a human donor with classical Hodgkin lymphoma.

This clone was seen only once. The chain joins TRBV28 to TRBJ1-1; TRBD1 is a possible D gene (6 bases). The CDR3 sequence is 17 residues long. Germline V gene lookup returns CDR1 MDHEN and CDR2 SYDVKM. V lost 6 bases to trimming and J lost 0 bases, with 20 bases between them. The CDR3 loop is CASSSDRTFRLNTEAFF. CDR3 DNA: TGTGCCAGCAGCTCGGACAGAACGTTCCGCCTGAACACTGAAGCTTTCTTT.

A single count supports this clone. V is TRBV27 and J is TRBJ2-4; possibly TRBD1 for D (5 bases). Deletions cut 5 bases from V and 2 bases from J, with 19 bases between. In germline, CDR1 is MNHEY, CDR2 SMNVEV (reference sequence). The CDR3 is 17 residues long. CDR3 nucleotide sequence: TGTGCCAGCAGTCCTAACCCCAGGGTGCGGACCAAAAACATTCAGTACTTC. This encodes CASSPNPRVRTKNIQYF.

This clone is a singleton in its sample. The chain links TRBV7-9 to TRBJ2-1; TRBD2 agrees at 15 bases. This CDR3 region has 15 residues. Germline V gene sequence: CDR1 SEHNR, CDR2 FQNEAQ (reference sequence). The J segment lost 9 bases and the V segment lost 3 bases, leaving 3 bases of the junction unmatched. DNA of the CDR3: TGTGCCAGCAGCTTCGGACTAGCGGGGGGGCGTGAGCAGTTCTTC. It codes for CASSFGLAGGREQFF.

The V and J genes are TRBV9 and TRBJ2-2; TRBD2 aligns across 7 bases. V shed 3 bases and J 0 bases; nucleotides not matched to a gene: 8. The germline V gene encodes CDR1 SGDLS and CDR2 YYNGEE. The CDR3 sequence is 17 residues long. This chain's CDR3 is CASSAAGLAANTGELFF. In DNA form, the CDR3 reads TGTGCCAGCAGCGCAGCGGGTCTAGCGGCGAACACCGGGGAGCTGTTTTTT. The variable domain in full, with the rest retrieved from reference TRBV9 and TRBJ2-2, is DSGVTQTPKHLITATGQRVTLRCSPRSGDLSVYWYQQSLDQGLQFLIQYYNGEERAKGNILERFSAQQFPDLHSELNLSSLELGDSALYFCASSAAGLAANTGELFFGEGSRLTVL.

This clone was observed a handful of times. The gene calls are TRBV5-1 and TRBJ2-1; 10 bases are a match to TRBD2. V shed 2 bases and J 4 bases; nucleotides not matched to a gene: 6. CDR3 size: 16 residues. Germline CDR1 and CDR2: SGHRS and YFSETQ. In nucleotides, the CDR3 is TGCGCCAGCAGCTTCACGAGGACTAGCGGTTACAATGAGCAGTTCTTC. It codes for CASSFTRTSGYNEQFF.

This sequence joins TRBV4-2 and TRBJ2-1; D uncertain. The CDR3 runs 11 residues. Trimming left V 4 bases short and J 5 bases short, with 3 bases between. The V gene's germline CDR1 is LGHNA and CDR2 YNFKEQ. Here the CDR3 reads CASSLNNEQFF. Here the CDR3 DNA reads TGTGCCAGCAGCCTGAACAATGAGCAGTTCTTC.

The chain joins TRBV10-1 to TRBJ2-7; 7 bases agree with TRBD1. CDR3 length equals 14 residues. The ends lost 3 bases at V and 0 bases at J; junction bases unmatched: 2. CDR1 and CDR2 (germline): WNHNN, SYGVQD (reference sequence). Here the CDR3 DNA reads TGCGCCAGCAGTGATAACAGGGGCTCCTACGAGCAGTACTTC. Translated: CASSDNRGSYEQYF.

The genes are TRBV6-5 and TRBJ2-2, with D possibly matching TRBD2 (5 bases). This CDR3 is 15 amino acids long. V was trimmed by 6 bases and J by 6 bases, leaving 17 bases between them. In germline, CDR1 is MNHEY, CDR2 SVGAGI. This chain's CDR3 is CASRNPLSAAGELFF. The CDR3 bases are TGTGCCAGCAGGAACCCGCTTTCAGCGGCCGGGGAGCTGTTTTTT.

The gene calls are TRBV29-1 and TRBJ2-3; no reliable D call. Trimming cost V 2 bases and J 1 base, with 4 bases left between them. This CDR3 is 12 amino acids long. CDR1 and CDR2 (germline): SQVTM, ANQGSEA. CDR3 sequence: CSVERGTDTQYF. For the CDR3, the DNA is TGCAGCGTTGAAAGAGGCACAGATACGCAGTATTTT.

CDR3 protein: CATSRDWRMGNEQFF. The CDR3, as DNA: TGTGCCACCAGCAGAGATTGGAGAATGGGGAATGAGCAGTTCTTC. The V and J genes are TRBV15 and TRBJ2-1; D unclear. CDR3 length: 15 residues. V lost 0 bases and J 7 bases, leaving 13 bases between the germline ends. Germline V lookup: CDR1 LNHNV, CDR2 YYDKDF (reference sequence).

The rearrangement uses TRBV5-1 and TRBJ1-1; D gene unclear. There are 15 residues in the CDR3. Trimming shortened V by 0 bases and J by 2 bases, and 11 bases separated the two germline ends. CDR1 SGHRS and CDR2 YFSETQ come from the germline V gene. This CDR3 is CASSLDGRTNTEAFF. CDR3 in DNA: TGCGCCAGCAGCTTGGATGGACGCACTAACACTGAAGCTTTCTTT.

A single count supports this clone. The DNA of the CDR3 is TGTGCCAGCAGCCCCCGGATCCAAGAGACCCAGTACTTC. It yields the protein CASSPRIQETQYF. The chain has TRBV11-1 and TRBJ2-5; the D is unclear. Deletions cut 5 bases from V and 1 base from J, with 8 bases between. The CDR3 sequence is 13 residues long. Germline CDR1 reads SGHAT; CDR2 reads FQDESV (reference sequence).

V and J are TRBV7-9 and TRBJ2-7, with TRBD2 matching 14 bases. The CDR3 is 16 residues long. The J segment lost 2 bases and the V segment lost 5 bases, leaving 5 bases of the junction unmatched. Looked up from germline, CDR1 is SEHNR and CDR2 is FQNEAQ (reference sequence). The CDR3 nucleotides read TGTGCCAGCAGCCCGCGACTAGCGGGAGGGCCCTACGAGCAGTACTTC. Translating gives CASSPRLAGGPYEQYF.

The chain carries TRBV27 and TRBJ1-2; 8 bases are a match to TRBD1. There are 13 residues in the CDR3. V lost 2 bases and J lost 6; bases outside the gene matches: 2. Germline V CDR1 and CDR2: MNHEY, SMNVEV (reference sequence). This CDR3 is CASSLGQGDGYTF. The CDR3 DNA reads as TGTGCCAGCAGTTTAGGACAGGGTGATGGCTACACCTTC.

The V call is TRBV9, the J call TRBJ2-1; 12 nucleotides match TRBD2. From germline, CDR1 is SGDLS and CDR2 YYNGEE. J was trimmed by 4 bases and V by 3 bases; bases with no gene match: 5. The CDR3 length is 16 residues. This CDR3 is CASSAPSGRGYNEQFF. In nucleotides, the CDR3 is TGTGCCAGCAGCGCCCCTAGCGGGAGGGGGTACAATGAGCAGTTCTTC. Combining the CDR3 with reference TRBV9 and TRBJ2-1 gives the whole variable domain DSGVTQTPKHLITATGQRVTLRCSPRSGDLSVYWYQQSLDQGLQFLIQYYNGEERAKGNILERFSAQQFPDLHSELNLSSLELGDSALYFCASSAPSGRGYNEQFFGPGTRLTVL.

The rearrangement joins TRBV19 to TRBJ2-5; TRBD1 might be the D (5 bases). Germline CDR1 reads LNHDA; CDR2 reads SQIVND (reference sequence). The V end was cut by 8 bases, the J end by 2 bases, with 9 bases between. The CDR3 length is 12 residues. CDR3 sequence: CASSGWQETQYF. The CDR3 nucleotides read TGTGCCAGTTCAGGGTGGCAAGAGACCCAGTACTTC.

The chain employs TRBV15 and TRBJ2-7, with D tentatively TRBD2 (5 bases). The CDR3 runs to 15 residues. Germline CDR1 and CDR2: LNHNV and YYDKDF (reference sequence). Trimming removed 0 bases at V and 0 bases at J, with 9 bases between. The CDR3 loop reads CATSRDRAGSYEQYF. CDR3 in DNA: TGTGCCACCAGCAGAGATCGCGCGGGCTCCTACGAGCAGTACTTC.

The V call is TRBV15, the J call TRBJ2-5; 7 nucleotides line up with TRBD2. The CDR3 is made up of 14 amino acids. V gave up 7 bases and J gave up 4 bases; unmatched junction bases: 9. Germline V gives CDR1 LNHNV, CDR2 YYDKDF (reference sequence). The CDR3: CATMIWGRGETQYF. The CDR3, as DNA: TGTGCCACCATGATATGGGGGAGGGGAGAGACCCAGTACTTC.

The V and J genes are TRBV6-6 and TRBJ1-1; 8 nucleotides agree with TRBD1. CDR1 and CDR2 from the germline V gene are MNHNY and SVGAGI (reference sequence). The J segment lost 3 bases and the V segment lost 5 bases, leaving 11 bases of the junction unmatched. The CDR3 loop spans 16 amino acids. In nucleotides, the CDR3 is TGTGCCAGCAGTAAACGACGGACAGGGAATTACACTGAAGCTTTCTTT. Translation gives CASSKRRTGNYTEAFF.

The rearrangement joins TRBV27 to TRBJ2-1, with 14 positions matching TRBD2. Germline CDR1 MNHEY, CDR2 SMNVEV (reference sequence). V gave up 4 bases and J gave up 5 bases; unmatched junction bases: 7. This CDR3 contains 17 residues. CDR3 sequence (DNA): TGTGCCAGCAGTTATATCCTGGGACTAGCGGGGGACAATGAGCAGTTCTTC. Translating it yields CASSYILGLAGDNEQFF.

This chain connects TRBV21-1 to TRBJ2-3. TRBV21-1 is a known pseudogene. There are 9 residues in the CDR3. CDR3 in amino acids: CASTDTQYF. The CDR3 DNA reads as TGTGCCAGCACAGATACGCAGTATTTT.

This chain connects TRBV18 to TRBJ1-2; maybe TRBD1 (6 bases). With 3 bases removed from V and 5 bases from J, the gap between germline ends came to 13 bases. From germline, CDR1 is KGHSH and CDR2 LQKENI. The CDR3 is made up of 14 amino acids. CDR3 sequence: CASSPVGTGYGYTF. CDR3 sequence (DNA): TGTGCCAGCTCACCTGTCGGTACAGGGTATGGCTACACCTTC.

The chain has TRBV27 and TRBJ1-5, with 8 positions matching TRBD1. Unmatched junction bases numbered 5, after V lost 3 bases and J lost 7 bases. This CDR3 is 14 amino acids long. CDR1 is MNHEY, CDR2 SMNVEV, per germline (reference sequence). CDR3 sequence reads: CASSFRGRVQPQHF. The CDR3 region has the DNA TGTGCCAGCAGTTTCAGGGGGCGGGTACAGCCCCAGCATTTT.

The chain carries TRBV7-9 and TRBJ1-1, with D tentatively TRBD1 (6 bases). V was trimmed by 5 bases and J by 1 base, leaving 14 bases between them. CDR3 size: 15 residues. Germline assignment: CDR1 SEHNR and CDR2 FQNEAQ (reference sequence). The CDR3 reads CASSGLPGANTEAFF. Here the CDR3 DNA reads TGTGCCAGCAGCGGATTGCCGGGGGCGAACACTGAAGCTTTCTTT.

The chain uses TRBV6-5 and TRBJ1-4; perhaps TRBD1 as D (5 bases). Germline V gene sequence: CDR1 MNHEY, CDR2 SVGAGI. Trimming cost V 2 bases and J 4 bases, with 11 bases left between them. The CDR3 extends over 15 amino acids. CDR3 coding DNA: TGTGCCAGCAGTTACACCGGGCAGGGTAATGAAAAACTGTTTTTT. It specifies CASSYTGQGNEKLFF.

The chain joins TRBV18 to TRBJ2-7; 12 bases are shared with TRBD2. The germline V gene has CDR1 KGHSH and CDR2 LQKENI. The length of the CDR3 is 15 residues. J was trimmed by 6 bases and V by 4 bases; bases with no gene match: 7. CDR3 nucleotides: TGTGCCAGCTCACAACGGACTAGCGGGAAGTCCGAGCAGTACTTC. Protein sequence: CASSQRTSGKSEQYF. The complete variable domain, with remaining parts taken from reference TRBV18 and TRBJ2-7, reads NAGVMQNPRHLVRRRGQEARLRCSPMKGHSHVYWYRQLPEEGLKFMVYLQKENIIDESGMPKERFSAEFPKEGPSILRIQQVVRGDSAAYFCASSQRTSGKSEQYFGPGTRLTVT.